This T cell receptor beta chain comes out of a study of T-cell reconstitution after alpha-beta-depleted transplantation in children. The germline V gene encodes CDR1 SEHNR and CDR2 FQNEAQ (reference sequence). The CDR3 loop spans 14 amino acids. Deletions cut 0 bases from V and 4 bases from J, with 9 bases between. The TCRbeta library incorporated unique molecular identifiers. TCRdb passed the PCR reads through MiXCR, listing each CDR3 protein once. The repertoire consists of around 680,000 distinct CDR3 sequences, with around a sixth occurring once and the leading ten covering 0.85% to 1.3%. Sequences were derived from PBMCs from the stem cell graft donor, sampled from the stem cell graft. The rearrangement joins TRBV7-9 to TRBJ2-5; D call uncertain. The sequence came from a human donor who donated a stem cell graft to a child with acute myeloid leukemia. In nucleotides, the CDR3 is TGTGCCAGCAGCTTAGCGGAAGGGTTAGAGACCCAGTACTTC. It codes for CASSLAEGLETQYF.